What follows describes a single TCR beta chain. Per the original methods: It was from reference gene primer amplification that nucleated cell counts were estimated. Profiled with immunoSEQ multiplex PCR; TCRdb holds only in-frame clones, not every one. V and J calls and clone size are copied from that table; D and trimming were computed from the DNA. The sample lists about 65,000 clones, around four fifths seen once, with about 29% in the top ten. V was shortened by 6 bases and J by 5 bases, with 12 bases between the two germline ends. CDR1 and CDR2 (germline): KGHSH, LQKENI. The CDR3 runs to 13 residues. This sample stems from a study of blood T cell repertoires in COVID-19. Overall study: The United States, Italy and Spain supplied acute and convalescent COVID-19 samples. PBMCs, B-cell-depleted T cells, or T cells were the source of the cDNA or gDNA that made up the material.

This TCR was sampled from a human donor in a cohort sampled during active COVID-19. This sequence joins TRBV18 and TRBJ2-3; the D is unclear. The specimen was peripheral blood. CDR3 in amino acids: CASSSPMRDTQYF. CDR3 in DNA: TGTGCCAGCTCGTCCCCGATGCGAGATACGCAGTATTTT. Drawing the rest from reference TRBV18 and TRBJ2-3, the complete variable domain is NAGVMQNPRHLVRRRGQEARLRCSPMKGHSHVYWYRQLPEEGLKFMVYLQKENIIDESGMPKERFSAEFPKEGPSILRIQQVVRGDSAAYFCASSSPMRDTQYFGPGTRLTVL.